The next 4 T cell receptor beta chains were all read from a single sample in a study of T cells in Graves' hyperthyroidism and ophthalmopathy. Amplification of TCR beta CDR3 regions used RNA as the template. First-round RT-PCR with HTBI primers amplified the TCR CDR3 region. TCRdb re-called the multiplex PCR reads through MiXCR, storing one row per CDR3 protein. The top ten clones hold about a sixth of a sample with 550,000 to 800,000 distinct CDR3 sequences, 17% of them seen once. Specimen: blood. The receptors shown here come from a man between 45 and 60 years old with Graves' hyperthyroidism.

Many counts were recorded for this clonotype. The chain recombines TRBV7-8 with TRBJ1-1; TRBD1 aligns across 12 bases. This CDR3 is built from 15 residues. V shed 0 bases and J 7 bases; nucleotides not matched to a gene: 3. In germline, CDR1 is SGHVS, CDR2 FQNEAQ. In nucleotides, the CDR3 is TGTGCCAGCAGCTTAGCGGGACAGGGGGCAAGTGAAGCTTTCTTT. It translates to CASSLAGQGASEAFF.

The table lists this clonotype with a few counts. The chain links TRBV28 to TRBJ2-2, with D hard to call. CDR1 is MDHEN, CDR2 SYDVKM, per germline. Trimming cost V 5 bases and J 1 base, with 11 bases left between them. This CDR3 has 15 residues. The CDR3 DNA is TGTGCCAGCAGTCCCACATGGATGAACACCGGGGAGCTGTTTTTT. Translation: CASSPTWMNTGELFF.

This clonotype was seen ten or more times. The CDR3 DNA sequence: TGTGCCAGCTCACCTGCGGCTAGCACAGATACGCAGTATTTT. It is translated as CASSPAASTDTQYF. The chain recombines TRBV18 with TRBJ2-3; D is undetermined. This CDR3 region has 14 residues. V was pared by 3 bases and J by 0 bases, with 7 bases between. CDR1 is KGHSH and CDR2 is LQKENI in the germline V gene.

The chain joins TRBV7-9 to TRBJ2-7; 9 positions agree with TRBD1. J lost 5 bases, V lost 5 bases, and 7 bases had no gene match. The CDR3 is made up of 14 amino acids. The germline gives CDR1 SEHNR, CDR2 FQNEAQ (reference sequence). DNA for the CDR3: TGTGCCAGCAGCCACCGGGACAGGGTCAACGAGCAGTACTTC. Its translation is CASSHRDRVNEQYF.